This T cell receptor beta chain was captured in a study of shared clonotypes between healthy human individuals. Generated by immunoSEQ multiplex PCR, the TCRdb table keeps only in-frame clones and is missing some. The table has hundreds of thousands of clones, roughly 96% seen once. Notes on the study in general: Richness estimates generally favored naive over memory subsets. Among a handful of donors, approximately 4.6% of naive CD4 clonotypes were found in common. The expectation was that sequencing depth would affect clonotype sharing among donors.

Study donors comprised healthy, HIV-negative adults devoid of recent acute infection or vaccination. In regard to this clone: Its antigen is as yet unknown.

CDR1 MNHEY and CDR2 SVGAGI come from the germline V gene. The CDR3 has 14 residues. J gave up 7 bases and V 6 bases, and 9 bases lay outside the gene matches. The chain combines TRBV6-5 with TRBJ1-5; 7 positions match TRBD1. The specimen was memory CD8+ T cells sorted from blood. The subset denotes: CD45RO+ cells pooled with CCR7-negative TemRA cells. The clonotype was recovered from a man younger than 40 in good health. CDR3 amino acids: CASRPTGARQPQHF. CDR3 in DNA: TGTGCCAGCAGACCCACAGGGGCCAGACAGCCCCAGCATTTT.